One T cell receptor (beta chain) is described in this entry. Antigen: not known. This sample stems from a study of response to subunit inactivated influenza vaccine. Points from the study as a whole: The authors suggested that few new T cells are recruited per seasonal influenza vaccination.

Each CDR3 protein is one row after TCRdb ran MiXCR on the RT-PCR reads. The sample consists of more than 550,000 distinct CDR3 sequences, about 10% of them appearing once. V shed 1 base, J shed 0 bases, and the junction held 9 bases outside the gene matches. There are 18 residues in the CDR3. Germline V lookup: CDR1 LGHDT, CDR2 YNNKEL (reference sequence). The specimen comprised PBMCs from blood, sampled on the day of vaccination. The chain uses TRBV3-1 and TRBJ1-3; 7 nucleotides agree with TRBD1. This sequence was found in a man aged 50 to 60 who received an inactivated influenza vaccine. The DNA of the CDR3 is TGTGCCAGCAGCCAAGGCTGGGGACAGTTTTACTCTGGAAACACCATATATTTT. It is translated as CASSQGWGQFYSGNTIYF.